This T cell receptor (beta chain) was recovered during a study of shared clonotypes between healthy human individuals. Cells designated naive CD8 were CD45RO-negative and were positively selected for CCR7, with terminally differentiated effector memory CD45RA+ cells excluded. The V gene end was trimmed by 0 bases and the J gene end by 2 bases; junction bases not matched to a gene: 10. The CDR3 length is 18 residues. Germline-derived CDR1 and CDR2 are SGHAT and FQNNGV. Points on this clone: Its antigen is undetermined.

Findings and limits, study-wide: Generation probabilities of non-shared clonotypes were lower (relative to those shared by all four donors). Shared clonotypes: 4.5% to 5% naive CD4, 3% to 3.5% naive CD8, over 2% memory CD4, over 0.3% memory CD8. Larger richness was generally estimated for naive than memory subsets.

Some clones are missing from TCRdb's copy, which holds only in-frame ones; the method was immunoSEQ multiplex PCR. This table holds about 2,200,000 clones, approximately 94% found once. This TCR was recovered from a man younger than 35 in good health. Some clones in this sample may be carry-over from other donors' samples. The chain combines TRBV11-2 with TRBJ2-5, with 9 nucleotides matching TRBD1. Sequencing was performed on naive CD8+ T cells from PBMCs. CDR3: CASSLEGQGLRSQETQYF. The DNA for the CDR3 is TGTGCCAGCAGCTTAGAAGGACAGGGGTTGAGATCGCAAGAGACCCAGTACTTC.